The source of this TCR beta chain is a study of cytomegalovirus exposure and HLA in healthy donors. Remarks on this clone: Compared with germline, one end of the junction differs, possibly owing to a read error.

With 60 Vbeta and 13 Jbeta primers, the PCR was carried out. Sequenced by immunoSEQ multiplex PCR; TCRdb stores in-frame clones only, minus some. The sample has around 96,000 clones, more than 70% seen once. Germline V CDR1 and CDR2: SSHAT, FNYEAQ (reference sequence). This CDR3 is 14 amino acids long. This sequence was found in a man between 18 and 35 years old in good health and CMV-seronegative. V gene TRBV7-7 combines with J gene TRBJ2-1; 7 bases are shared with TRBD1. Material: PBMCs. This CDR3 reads CASSPGTEGDEQFF. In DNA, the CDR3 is TGTGCTAGCAGCCCTGGGACAGAGGGGGATGAGCAGTTCTTC.